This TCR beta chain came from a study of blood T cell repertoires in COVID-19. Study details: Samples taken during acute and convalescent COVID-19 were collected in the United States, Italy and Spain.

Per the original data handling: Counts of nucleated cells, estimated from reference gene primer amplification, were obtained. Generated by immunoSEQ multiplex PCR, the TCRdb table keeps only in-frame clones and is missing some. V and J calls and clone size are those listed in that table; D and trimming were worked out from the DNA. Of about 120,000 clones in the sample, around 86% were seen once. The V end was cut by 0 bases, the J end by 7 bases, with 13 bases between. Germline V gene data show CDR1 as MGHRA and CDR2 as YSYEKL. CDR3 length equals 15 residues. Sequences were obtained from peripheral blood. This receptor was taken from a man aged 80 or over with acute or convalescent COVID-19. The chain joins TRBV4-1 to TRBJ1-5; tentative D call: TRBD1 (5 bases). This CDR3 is CASSQEGQGRQPQHF. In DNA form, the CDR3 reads TGCGCCAGCAGCCAAGAGGGGCAGGGTAGGCAGCCCCAGCATTTT.